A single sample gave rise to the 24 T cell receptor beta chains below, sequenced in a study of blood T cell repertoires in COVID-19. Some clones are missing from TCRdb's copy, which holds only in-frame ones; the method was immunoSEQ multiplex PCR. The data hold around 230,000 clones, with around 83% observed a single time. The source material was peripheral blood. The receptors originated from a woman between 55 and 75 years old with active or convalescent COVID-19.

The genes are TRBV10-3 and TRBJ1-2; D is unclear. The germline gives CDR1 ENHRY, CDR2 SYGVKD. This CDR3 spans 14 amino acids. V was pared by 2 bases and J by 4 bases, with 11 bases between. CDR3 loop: CAISETTLVYGYTF. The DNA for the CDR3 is TGTGCCATCAGTGAGACTACCTTGGTCTATGGCTACACCTTC.

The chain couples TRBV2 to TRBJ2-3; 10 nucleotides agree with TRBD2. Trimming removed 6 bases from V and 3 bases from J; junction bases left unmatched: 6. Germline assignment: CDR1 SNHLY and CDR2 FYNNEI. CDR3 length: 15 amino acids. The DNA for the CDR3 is TGTGCCAGCAGGTTACTAGCGGGGACGACAGATACGCAGTATTTT. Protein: CASRLLAGTTDTQYF.

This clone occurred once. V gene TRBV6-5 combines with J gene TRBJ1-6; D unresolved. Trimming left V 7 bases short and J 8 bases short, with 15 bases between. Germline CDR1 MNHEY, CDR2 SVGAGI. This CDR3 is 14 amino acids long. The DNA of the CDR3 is TGTGCCAGCACCCGGAGGGCTACGGATTCACCCCTCCACTTT. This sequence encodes CASTRRATDSPLHF.

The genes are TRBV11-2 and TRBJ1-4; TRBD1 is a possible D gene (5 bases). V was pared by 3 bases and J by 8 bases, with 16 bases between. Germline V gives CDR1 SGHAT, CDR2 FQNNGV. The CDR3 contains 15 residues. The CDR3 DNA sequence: TGTGCCAGCAGCTTTAGGGGTAGGGGACTGGAAAAACTGTTTTTT. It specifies CASSFRGRGLEKLFF.

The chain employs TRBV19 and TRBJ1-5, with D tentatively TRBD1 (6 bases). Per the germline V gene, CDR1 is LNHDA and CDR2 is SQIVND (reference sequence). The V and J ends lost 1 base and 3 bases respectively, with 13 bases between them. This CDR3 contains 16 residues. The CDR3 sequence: CASSIGPGQLNQPQHF. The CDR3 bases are TGTGCCAGTAGTATAGGGCCCGGACAGCTCAATCAGCCCCAGCATTTT.

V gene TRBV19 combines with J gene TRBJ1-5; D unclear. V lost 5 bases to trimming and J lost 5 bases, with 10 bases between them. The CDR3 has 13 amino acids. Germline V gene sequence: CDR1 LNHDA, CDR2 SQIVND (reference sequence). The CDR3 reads CASSPRPDQPQHF. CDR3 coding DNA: TGTGCCAGTAGTCCGCGGCCGGATCAGCCCCAGCATTTT.

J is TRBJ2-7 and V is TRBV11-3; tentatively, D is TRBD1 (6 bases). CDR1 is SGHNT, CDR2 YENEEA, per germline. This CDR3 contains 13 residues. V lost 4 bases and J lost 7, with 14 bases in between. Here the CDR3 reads CASSSSTQGEQYF. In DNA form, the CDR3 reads TGTGCCAGCAGCTCCTCCACCCAGGGGGAGCAGTACTTC.

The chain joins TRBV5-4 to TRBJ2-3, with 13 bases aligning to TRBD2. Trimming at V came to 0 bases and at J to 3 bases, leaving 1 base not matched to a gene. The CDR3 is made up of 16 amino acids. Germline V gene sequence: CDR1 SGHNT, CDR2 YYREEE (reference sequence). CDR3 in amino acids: CASSLETSGGTDTQYF. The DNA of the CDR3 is TGTGCCAGCAGCTTGGAGACTAGCGGGGGGACAGATACGCAGTATTTT. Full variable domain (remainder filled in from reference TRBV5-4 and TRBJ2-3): ETGVTQSPTHLIKTRGQQVTLRCSSQSGHNTVSWYQQALGQGPQFIFQYYREEENGRGNFPPRFSGLQFPNYSSELNVNALELDDSALYLCASSLETSGGTDTQYFGPGTRLTVL.

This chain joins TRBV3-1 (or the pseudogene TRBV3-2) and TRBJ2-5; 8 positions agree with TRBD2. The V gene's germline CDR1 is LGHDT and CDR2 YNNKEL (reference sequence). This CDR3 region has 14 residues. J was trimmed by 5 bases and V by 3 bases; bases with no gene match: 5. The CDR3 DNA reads TGTGCCAGCAGCCAGGGACTAGTTGATGAGACCCAGTACTTC. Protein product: CASSQGLVDETQYF.

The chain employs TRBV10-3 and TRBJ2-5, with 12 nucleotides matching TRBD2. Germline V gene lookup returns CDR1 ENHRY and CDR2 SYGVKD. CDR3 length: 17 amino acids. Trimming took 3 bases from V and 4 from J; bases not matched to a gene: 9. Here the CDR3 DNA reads TGTGCCATCAGTGACACGACTAGCGGGGGCGGCGGAGAGACCCAGTACTTC. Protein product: CAISDTTSGGGGETQYF.

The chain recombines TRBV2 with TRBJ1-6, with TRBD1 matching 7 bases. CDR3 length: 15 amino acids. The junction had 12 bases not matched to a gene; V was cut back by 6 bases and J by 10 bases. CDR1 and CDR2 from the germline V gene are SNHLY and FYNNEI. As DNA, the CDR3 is TGTGCCAGCAGCTATCCTACAGGGGCAGGCTCACCCCTCCACTTT. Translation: CASSYPTGAGSPLHF.

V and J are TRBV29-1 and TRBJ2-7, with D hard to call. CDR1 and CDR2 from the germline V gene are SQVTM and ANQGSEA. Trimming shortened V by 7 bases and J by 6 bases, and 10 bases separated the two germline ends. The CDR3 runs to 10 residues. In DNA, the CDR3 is TGCAGCGCGGTCTCCGGCGAGCAGTACTTC. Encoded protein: CSAVSGEQYF.

DNA of the CDR3: TGTGCCAGCAGTTGGGACAGGGCTCAGTACTTC. Encoded protein: CASSWDRAQYF. The chain carries TRBV2 and TRBJ2-5; TRBD1 matches at 9 bases. Trimming cost V 5 bases and J 11 bases; bases outside gene matches: 3. Looked up from germline, CDR1 is SNHLY and CDR2 is FYNNEI. This CDR3 spans 11 amino acids. Drawing the rest from reference TRBV2 and TRBJ2-5, the complete variable domain is EPEVTQTPSHQVTQMGQEVILRCVPISNHLYFYWYRQILGQKVEFLVSFYNNEISEKSEIFDDQFSVERPDGSNFTLKIRSTKLEDSAMYFCASSWDRAQYFGPGTRLLVL.

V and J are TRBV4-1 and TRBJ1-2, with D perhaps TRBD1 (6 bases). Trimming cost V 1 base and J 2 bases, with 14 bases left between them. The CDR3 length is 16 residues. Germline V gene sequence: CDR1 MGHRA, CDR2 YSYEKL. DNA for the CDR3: TGCGCCAGCAGCCAAGGACAGGCCCCGGGGAACTATGGCTACACCTTC. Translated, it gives CASSQGQAPGNYGYTF.

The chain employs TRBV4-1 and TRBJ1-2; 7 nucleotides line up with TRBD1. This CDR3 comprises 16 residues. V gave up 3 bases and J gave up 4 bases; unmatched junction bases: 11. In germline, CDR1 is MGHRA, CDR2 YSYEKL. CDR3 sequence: CASSQAGTASLYGYTF. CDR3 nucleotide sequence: TGCGCCAGCAGCCAGGCCGGGACAGCGAGTCTCTATGGCTACACCTTC.

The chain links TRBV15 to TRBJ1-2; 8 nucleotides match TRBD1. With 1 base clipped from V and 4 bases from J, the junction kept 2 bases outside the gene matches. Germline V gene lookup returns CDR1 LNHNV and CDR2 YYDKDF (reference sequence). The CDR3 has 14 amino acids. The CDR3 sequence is CATSRVGTGYGYTF. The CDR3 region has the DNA TGTGCCACCAGCAGAGTAGGGACAGGCTATGGCTACACCTTC.

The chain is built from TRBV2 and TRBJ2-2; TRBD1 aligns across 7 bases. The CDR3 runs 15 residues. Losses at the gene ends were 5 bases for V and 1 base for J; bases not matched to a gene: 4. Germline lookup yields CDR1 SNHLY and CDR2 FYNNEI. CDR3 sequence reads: CASSPTGVNTGELFF. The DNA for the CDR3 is TGTGCCAGCAGTCCCACAGGGGTGAACACCGGGGAGCTGTTTTTT.

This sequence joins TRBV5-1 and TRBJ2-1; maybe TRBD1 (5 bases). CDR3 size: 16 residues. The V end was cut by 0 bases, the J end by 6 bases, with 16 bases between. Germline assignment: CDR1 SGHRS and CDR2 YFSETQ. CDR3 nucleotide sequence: TGCGCCAGCAGCTTGGCCTTAAAACCAGGGCTCAATGAGCAGTTCTTC. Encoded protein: CASSLALKPGLNEQFF.

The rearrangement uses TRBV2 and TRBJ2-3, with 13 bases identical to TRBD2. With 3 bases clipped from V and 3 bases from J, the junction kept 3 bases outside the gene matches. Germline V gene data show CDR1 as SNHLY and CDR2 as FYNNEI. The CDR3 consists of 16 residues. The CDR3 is CASSDPLAGGTDTQYF. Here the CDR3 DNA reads TGTGCCAGCAGTGACCCACTAGCGGGGGGGACAGATACGCAGTATTTT.

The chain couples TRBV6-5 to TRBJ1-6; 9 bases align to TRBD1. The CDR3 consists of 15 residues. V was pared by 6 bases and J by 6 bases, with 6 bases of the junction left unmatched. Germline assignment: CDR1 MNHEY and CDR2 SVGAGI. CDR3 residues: CASSPDRGANSPLHF. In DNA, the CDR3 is TGTGCCAGCAGCCCCGACAGGGGGGCTAATTCACCCCTCCACTTT.

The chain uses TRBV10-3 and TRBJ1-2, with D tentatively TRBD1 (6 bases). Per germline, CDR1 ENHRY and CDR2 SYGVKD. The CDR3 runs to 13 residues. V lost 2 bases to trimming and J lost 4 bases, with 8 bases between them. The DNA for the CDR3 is TGTGCCATCAGTGAGGCGGACAGCTATGGCTACACCTTC. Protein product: CAISEADSYGYTF.

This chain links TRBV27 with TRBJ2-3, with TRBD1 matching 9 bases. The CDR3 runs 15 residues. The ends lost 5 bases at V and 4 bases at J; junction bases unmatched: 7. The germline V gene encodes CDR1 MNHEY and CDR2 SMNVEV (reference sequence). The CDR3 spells CASSAPGQGPDTQYF. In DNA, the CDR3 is TGTGCCAGCAGTGCTCCGGGACAGGGCCCAGATACGCAGTATTTT.

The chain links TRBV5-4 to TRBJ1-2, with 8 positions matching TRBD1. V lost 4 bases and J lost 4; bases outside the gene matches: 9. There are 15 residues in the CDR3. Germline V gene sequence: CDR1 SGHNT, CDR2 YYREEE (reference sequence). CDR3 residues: CASSPGTGGRYGYTF. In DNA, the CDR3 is TGTGCCAGCAGCCCTGGGACAGGAGGGCGCTATGGCTACACCTTC.

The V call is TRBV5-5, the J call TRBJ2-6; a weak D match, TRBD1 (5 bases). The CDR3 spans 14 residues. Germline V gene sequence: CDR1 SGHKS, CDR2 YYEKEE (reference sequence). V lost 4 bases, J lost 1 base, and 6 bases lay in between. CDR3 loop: CASSPGSGANVLTF. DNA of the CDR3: TGTGCCAGCAGCCCAGGGTCTGGGGCCAACGTCCTGACTTTC.